This T cell receptor (beta chain) was identified in a study of T-cell reconstitution after alpha-beta-depleted transplantation in children. With respect to this clonotype: One junction end disagrees with the germline gene, perhaps due to a read error.

The CDR3 extends over 16 amino acids. The germline V gene encodes CDR1 LGHDT and CDR2 YNNKEL (reference sequence). Unique molecular identifiers were used to barcode this TCRbeta library. TCRdb passed the PCR reads through MiXCR, listing each CDR3 protein once. Counted here are over 400,000 distinct CDR3 sequences, around 12% occurring once; the ten biggest clones make up under 7%. The starting material was PBMCs from the stem cell graft donor, obtained from the stem cell graft. This receptor was taken from a human donor who donated a stem cell graft to a child with combined immunodeficiency. The chain is built from TRBV3-1 and TRBJ2-3, with 10 positions matching TRBD1. Here the CDR3 DNA reads TGTGCCAACAGCCAAGCGGGACAGGGGAACACAGATACGCAGTATTTT. Its translation is CANSQAGQGNTDTQYF.